This T cell receptor (beta chain) was sequenced for a study of T cells in Graves' hyperthyroidism and ophthalmopathy. A few counts support this clonotype. Amplification of TCR beta CDR3 regions used RNA as the template. Primed by the HTBI set, a first-round RT-PCR was run on the TCR CDR3. TCRdb redid the calling of the multiplex PCR reads with MiXCR, one entry per CDR3 protein. This table has about 480,000 distinct CDR3 sequences, around 14% appearing once. The CDR3 totals 13 residues. Germline V gene sequence: CDR1 LNHDA, CDR2 SQIVND (reference sequence). The V end was cut by 1 base, the J end by 5 bases, with 8 bases between.

The source of this sequence is a woman between 18 and 29 years old with Graves' hyperthyroidism. This sequence joins TRBV19 and TRBJ1-1; D is ambiguous. The sequenced sample was blood. The CDR3 loop reads CASSIVSATEAFF. CDR3 nucleotide sequence: TGTGCCAGTAGTATAGTATCGGCTACTGAAGCTTTCTTT. Full variable domain (missing parts from reference TRBV19 and TRBJ1-1): DGGITQSPKYLFRKEGQNVTLSCEQNLNHDAMYWYRQDPGQGLRLIYYSQIVNDFQKGDIAEGYSVSREKKESFPLTVTSAQKNPTAFYLCASSIVSATEAFFGQGTRLTVV.